The sequence of this T cell receptor beta chain was determined in a study of beta chain features in type 1 diabetes. Study outcomes and limitations: Patients showed naive, central memory and Treg TCRB repertoires that appeared more similar than those of healthy donors.

Via CD45RO/CCR7/CD25/CD127/CD95/CD27, cells of the CD4+ naive, central memory, regulatory and stem cell-like memory subsets were sorted. This clone was counted between two and nine times. Antigen unknown. Isolated RNA was reverse transcribed in full, so expressed TCRB transcripts were sequenced. Clones were sequenced by immunoSEQ multiplex PCR, and TCRdb holds only the in-frame ones, with some missing. The table has under 950,000 clones, roughly a sixth seen once. Between the trimmed V and J ends, which lost 0 bases and 6 bases, there was a span of 12 bases. CDR1 and CDR2 (germline): LGHNA, YNFKEQ. The CDR3 extends over 15 amino acids.

The gene calls are TRBV4-2 and TRBJ1-5; D gene ambiguous. The clonotype originates from a woman aged 18 to 35 in good health. Sequenced material: naive CD4+ T cells from blood. The CDR3 sequence is CASSQDEGPGQPQHF. Here the CDR3 DNA reads TGTGCCAGCAGCCAAGATGAAGGGCCGGGTCAGCCCCAGCATTTT.